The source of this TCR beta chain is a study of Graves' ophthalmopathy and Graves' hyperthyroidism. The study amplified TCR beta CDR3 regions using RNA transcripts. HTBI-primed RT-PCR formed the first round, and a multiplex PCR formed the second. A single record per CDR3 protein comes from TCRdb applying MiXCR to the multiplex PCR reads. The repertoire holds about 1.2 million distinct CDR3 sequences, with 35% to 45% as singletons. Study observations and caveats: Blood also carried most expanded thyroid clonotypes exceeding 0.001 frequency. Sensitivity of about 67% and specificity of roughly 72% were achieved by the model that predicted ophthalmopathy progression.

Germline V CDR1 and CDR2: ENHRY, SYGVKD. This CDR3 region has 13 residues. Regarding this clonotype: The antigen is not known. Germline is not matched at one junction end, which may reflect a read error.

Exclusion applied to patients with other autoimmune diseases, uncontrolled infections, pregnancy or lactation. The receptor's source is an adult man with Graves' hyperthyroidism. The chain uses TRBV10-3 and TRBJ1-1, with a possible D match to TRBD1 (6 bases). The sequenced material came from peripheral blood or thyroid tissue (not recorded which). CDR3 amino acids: CASSLSGVREAFF. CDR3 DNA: TGTGCCAGCAGTCTCTCAGGGGTTCGTGAAGCTTTCTTT.